The entry below describes one TCR beta chain. Antigen unknown. V lost 2 bases, J lost 7 bases, and 9 bases lay in between. The germline V gene has CDR1 SNHLY and CDR2 FYNNEI. This CDR3 spans 13 amino acids. This sample was taken from a study of T cell responses to AZD1222 COVID-19 vaccine. Libraries were prepared by immunoSEQ multiplex PCR; TCRdb keeps only in-frame clonotypes and omits some of them. The sample has 70,000 or so clones; approximately 82% are singletons. The analysis combined second doses at about 4 or about 12 weeks. General observations from the study: Donors in the cohort were predominantly white British and more often female, and clonal diversity was possibly underestimated. Spike-specific TCR breadth and depth were elevated following two AZD1222 doses. Nearly half of the spike-specific TCRs reportedly recognize variant regions that carry no mutations.

The sample was peripheral blood, taken 28 days after the second AZD1222 dose. The J gene is TRBJ2-1, the V gene TRBV2; D call uncertain. This receptor was taken from an adult who received the AZD1222 COVID-19 vaccine. In DNA form, the CDR3 reads TGTGCCAGCAGTGAATTCTTCGGGAATGAGCAGTTCTTC. This translates into CASSEFFGNEQFF.